Listed below are T cell receptor beta chains from one sample, sequenced in a study of technical replicates of blood from several donors. The repertoire was sequenced with immunoSEQ multiplex PCR; TCRdb's copy has only in-frame clones and lacks some. The sample carries 50,000 to 65,000 clones, over 90% recorded once. Sequences were obtained from PBMCs. The origin of the receptors is a human donor in good health. Some clones in this sample may be carry-over from other donors' samples. CDR3s include the opening cysteine and the closing phenylalanine or tryptophan. The D gene is left open where the match is weak.

>.|TRBJ1-6|TRBV7-9
CASRKNSNSPLHF
>.|TRBJ1-1|TRBV21-1
CASSRRTGGADTEAFF
>.|TRBJ1-5|TRBV18
CASSIQRVENQPQHF
>.|TRBJ1-1|TRBV4-3
CASSQDPGDTEAFF
>.|TRBJ1-1|TRBV6-5
CASRETAMNTEAFF
>.|TRBJ2-1|TRBV10-3
CAISDREAEAYNEQFF
>.|TRBJ2-5|TRBV7-3
CASSFTGMGGETQYF
>.|TRBJ1-2|TRBV4-3
CASSQDGGANYGYTF
>.|TRBJ2-5|TRBV7-9
CASSPRLVEETQYF
>.|TRBJ2-5|TRBV5-6
CASSLVGSGRQETQYF
>.|TRBJ1-2|TRBV14
CASSQLRGALSGYTF
>.|TRBJ1-1|TRBV11-3
CASSFALNTEAFF
>TRBD1|TRBJ1-3|TRBV18
CASSPGQPIGNTIYF
>.|TRBJ2-3|TRBV7-2
CASSPPLSSRGTDTQYF
>.|TRBJ2-7|TRBV5-6
CASSLNMGLKAYEQYF
>TRBD2|TRBJ2-1|TRBV5-1
CASSLVSGALNEQFF
>.|TRBJ1-6|TRBV2
CASSDTEPNSPLHF
>TRBD2|TRBJ2-1|TRBV6-5
CASSTGLVGEQFF
>.|TRBJ1-6|TRBV4-2
CASSLHRGEGVSPLHF
>.|TRBJ1-5|TRBV2
CASGAGGASNQPQHF
>TRBD1|TRBJ1-5|TRBV15
CATSRGQGKSNQPQHF
>.|TRBJ2-2|TRBV2
CASRAGTTIGELFF
>TRBD2|TRBJ2-7|TRBV7-9
CASIAGGPSSEQYF
>.|TRBJ1-6|TRBV6-6
CASRALMDSPLHF
>.|TRBJ1-2|TRBV28
CASRLLGAYGYTF
>.|TRBJ1-6|TRBV5-4
CASSPGVGNSPLHF
>.|TRBJ1-2|TRBV4-1
CASSQDPARGYTF